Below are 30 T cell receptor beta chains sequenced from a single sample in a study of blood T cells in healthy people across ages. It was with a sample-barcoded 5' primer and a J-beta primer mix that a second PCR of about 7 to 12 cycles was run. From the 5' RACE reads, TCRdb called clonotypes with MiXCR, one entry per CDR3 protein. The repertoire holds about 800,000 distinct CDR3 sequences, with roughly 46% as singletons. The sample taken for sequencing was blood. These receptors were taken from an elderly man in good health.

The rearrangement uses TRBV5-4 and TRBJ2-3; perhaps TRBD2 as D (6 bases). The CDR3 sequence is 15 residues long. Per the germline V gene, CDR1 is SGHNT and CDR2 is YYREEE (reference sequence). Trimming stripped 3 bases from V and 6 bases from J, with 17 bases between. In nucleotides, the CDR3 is TGTGCCAGCAGCTGGGGACGGGGGAGTGGGGATACGCAGTATTTT. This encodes CASSWGRGSGDTQYF.

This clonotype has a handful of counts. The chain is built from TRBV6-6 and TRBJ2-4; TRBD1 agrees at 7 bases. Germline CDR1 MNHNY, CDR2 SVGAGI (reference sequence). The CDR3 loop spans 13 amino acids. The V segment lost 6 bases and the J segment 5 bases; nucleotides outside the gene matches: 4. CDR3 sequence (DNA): TGTGCCAGCAGCCCGGGACAGCAAAACATTCAGTACTTC. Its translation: CASSPGQQNIQYF.

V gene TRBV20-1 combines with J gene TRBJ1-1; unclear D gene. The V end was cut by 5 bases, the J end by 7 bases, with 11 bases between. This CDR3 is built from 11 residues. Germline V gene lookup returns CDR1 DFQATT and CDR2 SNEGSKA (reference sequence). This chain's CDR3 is CSAARSGEAFF. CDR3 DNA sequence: TGCAGTGCTGCCCGATCCGGTGAAGCTTTCTTT.

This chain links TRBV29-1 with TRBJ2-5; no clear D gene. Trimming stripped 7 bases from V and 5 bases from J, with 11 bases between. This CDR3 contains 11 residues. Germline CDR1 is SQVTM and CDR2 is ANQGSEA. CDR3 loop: CSAFGGETQYF. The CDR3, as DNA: TGCAGCGCGTTTGGTGGGGAGACCCAGTACTTC.

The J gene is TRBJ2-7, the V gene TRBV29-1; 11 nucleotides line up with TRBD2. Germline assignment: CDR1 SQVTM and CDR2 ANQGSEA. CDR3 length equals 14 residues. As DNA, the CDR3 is TGCGGAACTAGCGGGAGATGGGTAGGCGACGAGCAGTACTTC. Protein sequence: CGTSGRWVGDEQYF.

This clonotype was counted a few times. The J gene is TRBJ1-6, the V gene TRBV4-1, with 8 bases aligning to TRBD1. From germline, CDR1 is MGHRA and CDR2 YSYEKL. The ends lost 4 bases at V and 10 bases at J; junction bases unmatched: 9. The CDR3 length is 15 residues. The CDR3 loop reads CASSPMGQERSPLHF. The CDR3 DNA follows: TGCGCCAGCAGCCCCATGGGACAGGAGCGATCACCCCTCCACTTT.

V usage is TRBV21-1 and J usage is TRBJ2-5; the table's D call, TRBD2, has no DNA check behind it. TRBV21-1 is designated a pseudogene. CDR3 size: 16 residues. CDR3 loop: CASSKTGTSGKETQYF. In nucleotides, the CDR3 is TGTGCCAGCAGCAAGACCGGGACTAGCGGGAAAGAGACCCAGTACTTC.

The CDR3 is CASSLNGQGDQPQHF. In DNA, the CDR3 is TGTGCCAGCAGTTTAAACGGACAGGGCGATCAGCCCCAGCATTTT. V and J are TRBV12-3 or TRBV12-4 and TRBJ1-5; TRBD1 aligns across 8 bases. The J segment lost 5 bases and the V segment lost 2 bases, leaving 5 bases of the junction unmatched. This CDR3 contains 15 residues.

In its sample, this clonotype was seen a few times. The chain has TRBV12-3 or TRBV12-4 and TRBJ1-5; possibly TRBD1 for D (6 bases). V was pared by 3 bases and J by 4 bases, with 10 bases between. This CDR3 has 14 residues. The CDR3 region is CASSFRQDNQPQHF. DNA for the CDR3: TGTGCCAGCAGTTTCAGACAGGATAATCAGCCCCAGCATTTT.

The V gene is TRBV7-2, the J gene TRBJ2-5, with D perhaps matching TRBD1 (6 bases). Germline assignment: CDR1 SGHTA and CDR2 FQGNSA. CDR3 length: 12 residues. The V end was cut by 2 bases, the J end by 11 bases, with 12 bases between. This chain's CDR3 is CASSLIRGGQYF. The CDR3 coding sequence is TGTGCCAGCAGCTTAATCAGGGGCGGGCAGTACTTC.

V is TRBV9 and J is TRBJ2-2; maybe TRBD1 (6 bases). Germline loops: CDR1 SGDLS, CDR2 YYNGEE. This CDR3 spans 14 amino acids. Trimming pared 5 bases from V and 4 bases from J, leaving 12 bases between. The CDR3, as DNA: TGTGCCAGCAGTATAACAGGGACCACCGGGGAGCTGTTTTTT. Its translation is CASSITGTTGELFF.

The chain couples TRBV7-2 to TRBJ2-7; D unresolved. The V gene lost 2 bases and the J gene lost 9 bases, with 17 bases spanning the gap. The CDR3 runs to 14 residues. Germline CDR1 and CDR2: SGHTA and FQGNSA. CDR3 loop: CASSLNADGFGQYF. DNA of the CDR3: TGTGCCAGCAGCTTAAACGCGGACGGGTTCGGGCAGTACTTC.

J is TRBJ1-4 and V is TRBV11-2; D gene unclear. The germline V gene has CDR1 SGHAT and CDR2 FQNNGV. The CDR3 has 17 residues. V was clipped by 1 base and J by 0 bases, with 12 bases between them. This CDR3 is CASSLAPGLSTNEKLFF. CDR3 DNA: TGTGCCAGCAGCTTAGCGCCAGGACTGTCAACTAATGAAAAACTGTTTTTT.

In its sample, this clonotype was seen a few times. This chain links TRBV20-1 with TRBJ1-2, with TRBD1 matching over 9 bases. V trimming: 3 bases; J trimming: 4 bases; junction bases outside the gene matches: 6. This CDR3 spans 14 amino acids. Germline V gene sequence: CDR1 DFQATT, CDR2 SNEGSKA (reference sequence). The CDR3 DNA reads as TGCAGTGCTAGTTGGACAGGGGATATCTATGGCTACACCTTC. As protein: CSASWTGDIYGYTF.

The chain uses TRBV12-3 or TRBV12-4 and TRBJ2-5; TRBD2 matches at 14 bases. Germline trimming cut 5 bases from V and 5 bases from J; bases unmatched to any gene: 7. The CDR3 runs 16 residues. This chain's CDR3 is CASSKTSGGALETQYF. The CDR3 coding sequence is TGTGCCAGCAGTAAGACTAGCGGGGGGGCCCTGGAGACCCAGTACTTC.

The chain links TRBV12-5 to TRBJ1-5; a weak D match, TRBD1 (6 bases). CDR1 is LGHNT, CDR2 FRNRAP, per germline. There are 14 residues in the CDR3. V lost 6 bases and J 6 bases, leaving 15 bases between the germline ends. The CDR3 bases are TGTGCTAGTGGCGGGACACCGGGTGGTCAGCCCCAGCATTTT. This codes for CASGGTPGGQPQHF.

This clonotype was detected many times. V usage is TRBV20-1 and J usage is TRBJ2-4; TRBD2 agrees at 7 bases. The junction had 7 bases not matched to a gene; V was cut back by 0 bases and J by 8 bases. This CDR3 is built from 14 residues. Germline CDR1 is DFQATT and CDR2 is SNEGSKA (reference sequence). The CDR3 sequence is CSARDPQRGDIQYF. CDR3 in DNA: TGCAGTGCTAGAGATCCCCAGCGGGGAGACATTCAGTACTTC.

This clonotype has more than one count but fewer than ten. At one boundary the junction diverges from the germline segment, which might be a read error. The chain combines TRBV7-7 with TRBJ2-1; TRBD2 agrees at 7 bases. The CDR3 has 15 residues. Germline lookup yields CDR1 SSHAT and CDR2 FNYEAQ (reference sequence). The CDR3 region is CASSPRTSGLDEQFF. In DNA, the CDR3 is TGTGCTAGCAGCCCCCGGACTAGTGGCTTGGATGAGCAGTTCTTC.

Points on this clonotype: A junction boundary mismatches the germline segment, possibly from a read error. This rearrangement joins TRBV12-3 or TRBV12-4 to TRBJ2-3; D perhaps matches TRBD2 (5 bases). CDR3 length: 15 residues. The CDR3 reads CTSSPSGLNTDTQYF. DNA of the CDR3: TGTACCAGCAGTCCAAGCGGACTTAACACAGATACGCAGTATTTT.

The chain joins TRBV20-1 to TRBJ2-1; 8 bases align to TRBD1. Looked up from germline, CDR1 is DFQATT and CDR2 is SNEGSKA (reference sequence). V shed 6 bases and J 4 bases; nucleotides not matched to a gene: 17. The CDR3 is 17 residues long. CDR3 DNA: TGCAGTGCCATACCGACAGGGGTCAGTGATGAGTACAATGAGCAGTTCTTC. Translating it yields CSAIPTGVSDEYNEQFF.

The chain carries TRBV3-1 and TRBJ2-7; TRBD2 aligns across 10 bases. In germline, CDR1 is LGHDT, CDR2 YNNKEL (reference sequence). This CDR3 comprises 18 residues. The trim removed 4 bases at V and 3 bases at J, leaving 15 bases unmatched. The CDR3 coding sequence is TGTGCCAGCAGCCCCCCCTCGGGTAGCGGGAGGCAACGCTACGAGCAGTACTTC. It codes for CASSPPSGSGRQRYEQYF.

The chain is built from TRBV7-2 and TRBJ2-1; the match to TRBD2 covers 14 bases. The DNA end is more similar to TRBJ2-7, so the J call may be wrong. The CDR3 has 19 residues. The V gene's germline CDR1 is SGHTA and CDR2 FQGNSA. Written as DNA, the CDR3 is TGTGCCAGCAGCTCTCAGGGACTAGCGGGGGCAACTAAATACAATGAGCAGTACTTC. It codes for CASSSQGLAGATKYNEQYF.

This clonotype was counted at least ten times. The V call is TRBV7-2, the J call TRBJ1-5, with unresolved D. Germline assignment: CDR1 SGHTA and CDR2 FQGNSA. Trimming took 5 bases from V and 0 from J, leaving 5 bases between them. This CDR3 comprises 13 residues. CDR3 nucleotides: TGTGCCAGCAGCACGGATAGCAATCAGCCCCAGCATTTT. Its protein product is CASSTDSNQPQHF.

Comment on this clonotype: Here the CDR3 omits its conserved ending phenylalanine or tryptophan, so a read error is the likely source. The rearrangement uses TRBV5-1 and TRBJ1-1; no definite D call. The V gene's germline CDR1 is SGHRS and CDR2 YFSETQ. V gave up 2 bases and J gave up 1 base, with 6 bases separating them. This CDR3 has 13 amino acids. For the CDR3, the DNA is TGCGCCAGCAGCTTACACGGGAACACTGAAGCTTTCGTT. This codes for CASSLHGNTEAFV.

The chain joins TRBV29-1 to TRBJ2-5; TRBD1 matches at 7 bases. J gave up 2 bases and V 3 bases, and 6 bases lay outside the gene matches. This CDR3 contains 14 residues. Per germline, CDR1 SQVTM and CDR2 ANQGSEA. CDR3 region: CSVERRQGQETQYF. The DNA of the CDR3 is TGCAGCGTTGAGCGTCGACAGGGTCAAGAGACCCAGTACTTC.

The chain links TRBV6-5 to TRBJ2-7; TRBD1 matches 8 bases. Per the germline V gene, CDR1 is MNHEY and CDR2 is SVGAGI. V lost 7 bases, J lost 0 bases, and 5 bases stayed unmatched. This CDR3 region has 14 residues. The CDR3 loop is CASKVDRDSYEQYF. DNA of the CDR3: TGTGCCAGCAAAGTGGACAGGGACTCCTACGAGCAGTACTTC.

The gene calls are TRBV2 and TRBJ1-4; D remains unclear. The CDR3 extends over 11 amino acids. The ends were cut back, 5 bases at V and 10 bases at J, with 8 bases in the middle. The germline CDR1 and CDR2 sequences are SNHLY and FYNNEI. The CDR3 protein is CASSNFRKLFF. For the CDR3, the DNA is TGTGCCAGCAGTAATTTTAGAAAACTGTTTTTT.

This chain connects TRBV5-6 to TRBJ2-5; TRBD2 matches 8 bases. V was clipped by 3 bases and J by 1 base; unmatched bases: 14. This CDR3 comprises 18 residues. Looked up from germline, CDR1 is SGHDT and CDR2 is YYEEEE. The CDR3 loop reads CASSSGSGPGLGQETQYF. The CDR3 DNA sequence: TGTGCCAGCAGCTCTGGTAGCGGACCGGGACTAGGCCAAGAGACCCAGTACTTC. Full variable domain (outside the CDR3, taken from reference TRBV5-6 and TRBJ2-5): DAGVTQSPTHLIKTRGQQVTLRCSPKSGHDTVSWYQQALGQGPQFIFQYYEEEERQRGNFPDRFSGHQFPNYSSELNVNALLLGDSALYLCASSSGSGPGLGQETQYFGPGTRLLVL.

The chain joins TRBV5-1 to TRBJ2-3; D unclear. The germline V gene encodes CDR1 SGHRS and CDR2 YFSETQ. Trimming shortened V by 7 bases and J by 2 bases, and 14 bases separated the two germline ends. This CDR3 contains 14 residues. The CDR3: CASHLSPYTDTQYF. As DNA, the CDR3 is TGCGCCAGCCATCTATCCCCTTACACAGATACGCAGTATTTT.

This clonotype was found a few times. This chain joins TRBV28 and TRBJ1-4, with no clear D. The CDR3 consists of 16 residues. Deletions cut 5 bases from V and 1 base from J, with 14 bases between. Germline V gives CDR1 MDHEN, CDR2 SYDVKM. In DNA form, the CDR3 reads TGTGCCAGCAGTACTCCGTCAATTGGAACTAATGAAAAACTGTTTTTT. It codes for CASSTPSIGTNEKLFF.